This T cell receptor beta chain was profiled in a study of kidney transplant recipient with SARS-CoV-2 infection. At least ten counts were recorded for this clonotype. The length of the CDR3 is 14 residues. V shed 0 bases and J 1 base; nucleotides not matched to a gene: 2. Germline-derived CDR1 and CDR2 are GTSNPN and SVGIG (reference sequence). Each CDR3 protein gets one entry after TCRdb re-called the reads with MiXCR. Among approximately 250,000 distinct CDR3 sequences, less than 35% were seen once, and the ten largest hold less than 8.5%. Sequenced material: a blood sample, taken at baseline and on day 111 from a kidney transplant recipient. The TCR was taken from a young adult male patient who had COVID-19 and was a kidney transplant recipient. Some T cells here may be from the graft donor. The V and J genes are TRBV30 and TRBJ2-5, with 7 bases aligning to TRBD2. DNA of the CDR3: TGTGCCTGGAGTGTGGCTAGCGGCCAAGAGACCCAGTACTTC. Protein: CAWSVASGQETQYF. Filled out from reference TRBV30 and TRBJ2-5, the complete variable domain reads SQTIHQWPATLVQPVGSPLSLECTVEGTSNPNLYWYRQAAGRGLQLLFYSVGIGQISSEVPQNLSASRPQDRQFILSSKKLLLSDSGFYLCAWSVASGQETQYFGPGTRLLVL.